The 20 T cell receptor beta chains below were found in one sample sequenced in a study of blood T cells in healthy people across ages. A second PCR of 7 to 11 cycles used a sample-barcoded 5' primer and a J-beta primer mix. MiXCR, run by TCRdb on the 5' RACE reads, gives a single entry per CDR3 protein. The sample includes 1.5 million to 2 million distinct CDR3 sequences, less than 50% seen only once; the top ten take 2.1%. Sample: blood. The receptors derive from a woman aged 40-49 years in good health.

The chain recombines TRBV25-1 with TRBJ1-2; a possible D gene is TRBD1 (5 bases). Germline CDR1 reads MGHDK; CDR2 reads SYGVNS. The V end lost 8 bases, the J end lost 5 bases, and 12 bases lay between the germline ends. This CDR3 is built from 12 residues. CDR3 residues: CASLGRRYGYTF. The CDR3 coding sequence is TGTGCCAGCCTGGGACGGAGGTATGGCTACACCTTC.

This clonotype came up a few times. The CDR3 here is CSAREAGRYNYGYTF. The DNA for the CDR3 is TGCAGTGCTAGAGAAGCGGGGAGGTATAACTATGGCTACACCTTC. The chain employs TRBV20-1 and TRBJ1-2; D not certain. V lost 0 bases and J 1 base, leaving 12 bases between the germline ends. Germline V lookup: CDR1 DFQATT, CDR2 SNEGSKA (reference sequence). The CDR3 totals 15 residues.

The rearrangement joins TRBV6-5 to TRBJ2-1, with 7 bases fitting TRBD1. The germline gives CDR1 MNHEY, CDR2 SVGAGI. Trimming at V came to 6 bases and at J to 3 bases, leaving 8 bases not matched to a gene. The length of the CDR3 is 15 residues. The CDR3 loop is CASSKHRGSYNEQFF. CDR3 nucleotides: TGTGCCAGCAGCAAACACAGGGGTAGCTACAATGAGCAGTTCTTC.

The V and J genes are TRBV29-1 and TRBJ2-5; 10 nucleotides agree with TRBD2. CDR1 and CDR2 (germline): SQVTM, ANQGSEA. CDR3 length: 14 amino acids. Trimming took 6 bases from V and 5 from J; bases not matched to a gene: 9. CDR3 in DNA: TGCAGCGTCCGAGCGGGGGGGCCGTGGGAGACCCAGTACTTC. Translation: CSVRAGGPWETQYF.

This CDR3 is CASSYKREQYF. CDR3 nucleotide sequence: TGTGCCAGCAGTTACAAGAGGGAGCAGTACTTC. The chain has TRBV6-2 or TRBV6-3 and TRBJ2-4, with a possible D match to TRBD2 (5 bases). Deletions cut 2 bases from V and 13 bases from J, with 9 bases between. Per the germline V gene, CDR1 is MNHEY and CDR2 is SVGEGT. The CDR3 length is 11 residues.

In its sample, this clonotype was seen a few times. The chain recombines TRBV6-6 with TRBJ2-5, with D uncertain. Trimming removed 5 bases at V and 6 bases at J, with 16 bases between. Per the germline V gene, CDR1 is MNHNY and CDR2 is SVGAGI (reference sequence). This CDR3 is 14 amino acids long. The CDR3 loop is CASSDSIVPQTQYF. CDR3 nucleotides: TGTGCCAGCAGTGATTCTATAGTCCCCCAGACCCAGTACTTC.

J is TRBJ1-2 and V is TRBV4-3; D may be TRBD1 (6 bases). CDR1 LGHNA and CDR2 YSLEER come from the germline V gene. V lost 0 bases and J 4 bases, leaving 21 bases between the germline ends. The CDR3 totals 18 residues. The CDR3 sequence: CASSQDLIFMDSPYGYTF. The CDR3 region has the DNA TGCGCCAGCAGCCAAGATTTAATCTTTATGGACAGCCCCTATGGCTACACCTTC.

CDR3 amino acids: CASTRTGMNTEAFF. CDR3 nucleotides: TGTGCCAGCACAAGGACGGGGATGAACACTGAAGCTTTCTTT. The rearrangement uses TRBV25-1 and TRBJ1-1; D is unclear. Germline CDR1 MGHDK, CDR2 SYGVNS. The CDR3 runs to 14 residues. Trimming took 7 bases from V and 0 from J, leaving 12 bases between them.

This clonotype appeared a single time. The CDR3 loop reads CASKASEGETQYF. The CDR3 coding sequence is TGTGCCAGCAAGGCTTCTGAGGGGGAGACCCAGTACTTC. The chain combines TRBV6-4 with TRBJ2-7; D could derive from TRBD1 or TRBD2 (5 bases each). The J call may not be correct, given that the DNA end is closer to TRBJ2-5. Looked up from germline, CDR1 is MRHNA and CDR2 is SNTAGT. CDR3 size: 13 residues.

CDR3 bases: TGTGCCAGCAGCTCATTGGCTGAAGCTTTCTTT. Protein sequence: CASSSLAEAFF. This chain uses TRBV3-1 with TRBJ1-1; no reliable D call. Deletions cut 5 bases from V and 6 bases from J, with 7 bases between. Germline V gene sequence: CDR1 LGHDT, CDR2 YNNKEL (reference sequence). The CDR3 is 11 residues long.

In DNA, the CDR3 is TGTGCCAGTACCTTTAGGGACTCGACCTACAATGAGCAGTTCTTC. This sequence encodes CASTFRDSTYNEQFF. This chain links TRBV19 with TRBJ2-1, with D possibly matching TRBD2 (6 bases). V lost 7 bases and J lost 2, with 15 bases in between. The CDR3 contains 15 residues. Looked up from germline, CDR1 is LNHDA and CDR2 is SQIVND (reference sequence).

The chain uses TRBV20-1 and TRBJ1-1, with 8 bases that match TRBD1. Germline CDR1 and CDR2: DFQATT and SNEGSKA (reference sequence). The CDR3 runs to 17 residues. V shed 0 bases and J 0 bases; nucleotides not matched to a gene: 9. CDR3 region: CSARDWDRPAMNTEAFF. The CDR3 DNA is TGCAGTGCTAGAGATTGGGACAGGCCCGCCATGAACACTGAAGCTTTCTTT.

The chain uses TRBV14 and TRBJ2-3; the D is unclear. V was cut by 11 bases and J by 1 base, with 13 bases left in between. This CDR3 has 13 residues. The germline CDR1 and CDR2 sequences are SGHDN and FVKESK. The CDR3 nucleotides read TGTGCCTATTTGGGCCTCTGCACAGATACGCAGTATTTT. Translated, it gives CAYLGLCTDTQYF. The whole variable domain, filled in from reference TRBV14 and TRBJ2-3, reads EAGVTQFPSHSVIEKGQTVTLRCDPISGHDNLYWYRRVMGKEIKFLLHFVKESKQDESGMPNNRFLAERTGGTYSTLKVQPAELEDSGVYFCAYLGLCTDTQYFGPGTRLTVL.

The DNA of the CDR3 is TGCGCCAGCAGCTTGGGACCGGGACTAGACAATGAGCAGTTCTTC. Residues: CASSLGPGLDNEQFF. This rearrangement joins TRBV5-1 to TRBJ2-1; 8 bases match TRBD2. CDR3 length: 15 residues. V lost 0 bases and J lost 5; bases outside the gene matches: 4. The germline V gene encodes CDR1 SGHRS and CDR2 YFSETQ.

The V and J genes are TRBV5-1 and TRBJ1-2, with TRBD1 matching over 7 bases. There are 15 residues in the CDR3. The germline gives CDR1 SGHRS, CDR2 YFSETQ. Trimming at V came to 1 base and at J to 4 bases, leaving 7 bases not matched to a gene. The CDR3 loop reads CASSLNGGQSYGYTF. The CDR3 DNA follows: TGCGCCAGCAGCTTGAATGGGGGACAGTCCTATGGCTACACCTTC.

This chain connects TRBV4-2 to TRBJ2-5; 14 bases match TRBD2. Germline V lookup: CDR1 LGHNA, CDR2 YNFKEQ. This CDR3 has 16 residues. V shed 1 base and J 11 bases; nucleotides not matched to a gene: 9. CDR3 DNA: TGTGCCAGCAGCCAAGTGAGACTAGCGGGGGGGGATGAGCAGTACTTC. This codes for CASSQVRLAGGDEQYF.

This chain uses TRBV5-1 with TRBJ2-1; the D gene could be TRBD1 or TRBD2 (5 bases each). The CDR3 consists of 14 residues. The V gene lost 4 bases and the J gene lost 7 bases, with 15 bases spanning the gap. Germline values: CDR1 SGHRS, CDR2 YFSETQ. The CDR3 spells CASSLGTEINEQFF. The CDR3 DNA follows: TGCGCCAGCAGCCTGGGGACGGAAATTAATGAGCAGTTCTTC. The full variable domain, rest sourced from reference TRBV5-1 and TRBJ2-1, is KAGVTQTPRYLIKTRGQQVTLSCSPISGHRSVSWYQQTPGQGLQFLFEYFSETQRNKGNFPGRFSGRQFSNSRSEMNVSTLELGDSALYLCASSLGTEINEQFFGPGTRLTVL.

The V gene is TRBV5-1, the J gene TRBJ1-5, with D possibly TRBD1 on 6 matching bases. The V and J ends lost 1 base and 7 bases respectively, with 12 bases between them. In germline, CDR1 is SGHRS, CDR2 YFSETQ. The CDR3 has 14 residues. CDR3 nucleotide sequence: TGCGCCAGCAGCTTGATACCAGGGGAACAGCCCCAGCATTTT. Protein sequence: CASSLIPGEQPQHF.

This clonotype was counted between two and nine times. The V and J genes are TRBV6-5 and TRBJ2-7, with unresolved D. The V and J ends lost 3 bases and 1 base respectively, with 7 bases between them. CDR1 and CDR2 (germline): MNHEY, SVGAGI. There are 13 residues in the CDR3. The CDR3 protein is CASSYTVSYEQYF. DNA for the CDR3: TGTGCCAGCAGTTATACAGTTTCCTACGAGCAGTACTTC.

CDR3 protein: CASSQDMGVATQYF. The CDR3 DNA reads as TGCGCCAGCAGCCAAGATATGGGGGTTGCGACCCAGTACTTC. V gene TRBV4-3 combines with J gene TRBJ2-5; the D call may be TRBD1 or TRBD2 (5 bases each). The V end lost 0 bases, the J end lost 7 bases, and 12 bases lay between the germline ends. This CDR3 spans 14 amino acids. CDR1 is LGHNA and CDR2 is YSLEER in the germline V gene.